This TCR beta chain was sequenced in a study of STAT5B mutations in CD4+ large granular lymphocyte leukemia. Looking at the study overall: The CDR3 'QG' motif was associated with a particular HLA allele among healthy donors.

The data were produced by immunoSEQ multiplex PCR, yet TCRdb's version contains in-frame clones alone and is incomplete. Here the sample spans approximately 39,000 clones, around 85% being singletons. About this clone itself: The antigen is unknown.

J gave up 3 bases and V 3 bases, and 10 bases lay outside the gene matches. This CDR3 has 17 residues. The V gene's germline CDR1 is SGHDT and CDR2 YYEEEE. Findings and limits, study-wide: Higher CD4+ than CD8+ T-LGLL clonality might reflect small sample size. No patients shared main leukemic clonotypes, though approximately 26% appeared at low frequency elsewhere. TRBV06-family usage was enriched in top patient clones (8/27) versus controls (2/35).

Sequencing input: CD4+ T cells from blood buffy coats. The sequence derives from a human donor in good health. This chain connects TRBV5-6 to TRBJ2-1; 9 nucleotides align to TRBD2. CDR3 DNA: TGTGCCAGCAGCTCCTTTGGAGCGGGAGGCCTCTACAATGAGCAGTTCTTC. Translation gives CASSSFGAGGLYNEQFF.